This T cell receptor (beta chain) was captured in a study of identical twins. Study-level results: Beta clonotypes that were abundant in cord blood contained fewer insertions, a pattern absent from memory repertoires.

No donor was unhealthy or non-Caucasian. Germline V gene sequence: CDR1 LNHDA, CDR2 SQIVND (reference sequence). The germline V and J ends were trimmed by 2 bases and 6 bases, with 14 bases remaining between them. The CDR3 has 14 amino acids. This clonotype was seen more than once but under ten times. Its antigen is unidentified. In TCRdb, the 5' RACE reads were re-called with MiXCR into one record per CDR3 protein. Of roughly 720,000 distinct CDR3 sequences in the sample, about 20% were seen once. These data also formed part of another study, on T cells expressing NK-cell markers. That work contributes: In several donors, dominant CD3+CD56+NKG2C+ clones formed roughly 1.0-7.5% of CD8+ cells.

The receptor was isolated from a woman aged 18-29 years in good health. V is TRBV19 and J is TRBJ2-7; the D gene is possibly TRBD1 (5 bases). Input material: PBMCs. The CDR3 sequence is CASSISPGRPEQYF. In nucleotides, the CDR3 is TGTGCCAGTAGTATAAGCCCAGGGCGGCCCGAGCAGTACTTC.